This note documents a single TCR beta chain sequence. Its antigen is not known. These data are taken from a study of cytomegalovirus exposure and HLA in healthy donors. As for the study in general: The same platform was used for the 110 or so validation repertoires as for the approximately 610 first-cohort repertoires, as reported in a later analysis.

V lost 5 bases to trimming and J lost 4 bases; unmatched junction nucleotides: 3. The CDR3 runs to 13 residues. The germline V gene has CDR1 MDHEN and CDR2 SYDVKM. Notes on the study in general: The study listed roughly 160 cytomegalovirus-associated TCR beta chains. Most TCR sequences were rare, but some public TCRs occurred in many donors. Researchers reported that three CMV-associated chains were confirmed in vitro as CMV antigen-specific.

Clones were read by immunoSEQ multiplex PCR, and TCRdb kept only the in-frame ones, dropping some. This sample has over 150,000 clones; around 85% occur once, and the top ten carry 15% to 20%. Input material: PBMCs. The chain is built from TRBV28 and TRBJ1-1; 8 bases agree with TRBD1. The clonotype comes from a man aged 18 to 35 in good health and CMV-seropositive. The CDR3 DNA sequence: TGTGCCAGCAGTCCCCAGGGGGCCACTGAAGCTTTCTTT. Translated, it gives CASSPQGATEAFF.